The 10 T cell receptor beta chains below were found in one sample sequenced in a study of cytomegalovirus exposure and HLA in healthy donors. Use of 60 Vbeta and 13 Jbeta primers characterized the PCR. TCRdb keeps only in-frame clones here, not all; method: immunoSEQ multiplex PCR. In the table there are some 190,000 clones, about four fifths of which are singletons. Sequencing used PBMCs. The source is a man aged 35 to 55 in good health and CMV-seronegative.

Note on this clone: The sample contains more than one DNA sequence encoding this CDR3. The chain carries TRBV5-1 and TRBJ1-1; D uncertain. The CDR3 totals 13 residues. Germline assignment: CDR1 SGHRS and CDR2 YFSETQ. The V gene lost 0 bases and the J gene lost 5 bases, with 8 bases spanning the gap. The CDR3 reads CASSLDGGTEAFF. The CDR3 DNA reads TGCGCCAGCAGCTTGGATGGAGGGACTGAAGCTTTCTTT.

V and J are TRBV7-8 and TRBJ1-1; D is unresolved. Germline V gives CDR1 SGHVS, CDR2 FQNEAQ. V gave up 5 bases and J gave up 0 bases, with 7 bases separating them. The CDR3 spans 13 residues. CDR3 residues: CASSPYMNTEAFF. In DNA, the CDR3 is TGTGCCAGCAGCCCGTATATGAACACTGAAGCTTTCTTT.

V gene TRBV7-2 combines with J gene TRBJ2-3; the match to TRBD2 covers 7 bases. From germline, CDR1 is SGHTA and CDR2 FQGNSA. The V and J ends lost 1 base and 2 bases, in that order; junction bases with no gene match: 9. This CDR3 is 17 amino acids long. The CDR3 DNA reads TGTGCCAGCAGCTTAGGGGGGGGAGCGCCTTACACAGATACGCAGTATTTT. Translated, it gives CASSLGGGAPYTDTQYF.

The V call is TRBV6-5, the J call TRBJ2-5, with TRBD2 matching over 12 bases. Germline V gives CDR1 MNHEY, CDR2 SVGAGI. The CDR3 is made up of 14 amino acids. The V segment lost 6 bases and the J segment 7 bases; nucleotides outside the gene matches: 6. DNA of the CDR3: TGTGCCAGCAGGGCTAGCGGGAGGGCCGGGACCCAGTACTTC. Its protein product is CASRASGRAGTQYF.

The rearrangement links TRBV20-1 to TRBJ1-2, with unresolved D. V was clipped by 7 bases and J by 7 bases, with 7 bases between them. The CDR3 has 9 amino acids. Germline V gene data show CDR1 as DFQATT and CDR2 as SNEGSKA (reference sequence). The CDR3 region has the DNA TGCAGTGTCTCGTCTGGCTACACCTTC. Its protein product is CSVSSGYTF.

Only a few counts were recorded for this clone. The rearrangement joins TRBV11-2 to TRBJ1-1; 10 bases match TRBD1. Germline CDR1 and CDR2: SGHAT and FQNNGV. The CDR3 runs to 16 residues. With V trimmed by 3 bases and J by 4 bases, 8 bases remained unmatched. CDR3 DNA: TGTGCCAGCAGCTTTCTTCCGGGACAGGGGAGCACTGAAGCTTTCTTT. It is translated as CASSFLPGQGSTEAFF.

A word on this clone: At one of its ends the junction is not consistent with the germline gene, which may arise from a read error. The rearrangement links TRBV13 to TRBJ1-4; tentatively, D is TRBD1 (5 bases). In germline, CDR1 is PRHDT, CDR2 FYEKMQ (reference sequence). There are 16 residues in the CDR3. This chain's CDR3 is CASSLRPTAANEKLFF. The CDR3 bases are TGTGCCAGCAGCTTAAGGCCGACAGCTGCTAACGAAAAACTGTTTTTT. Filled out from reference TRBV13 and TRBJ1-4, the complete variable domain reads AAGVIQSPRHLIKEKRETATLKCYPIPRHDTVYWYQQGPGQDPQFLISFYEKMQSDKGSIPDRFSAQQFSDYHSELNMSSLELGDSALYFCASSLRPTAANEKLFFGSGTQLSVL.

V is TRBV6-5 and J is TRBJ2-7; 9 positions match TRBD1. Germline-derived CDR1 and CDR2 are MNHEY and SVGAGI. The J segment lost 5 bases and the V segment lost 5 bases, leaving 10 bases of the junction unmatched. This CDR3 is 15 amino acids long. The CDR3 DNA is TGTGCCAGCAGTCCCGCCGGGACAGGGTTCGACGAGCAGTACTTC. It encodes CASSPAGTGFDEQYF.

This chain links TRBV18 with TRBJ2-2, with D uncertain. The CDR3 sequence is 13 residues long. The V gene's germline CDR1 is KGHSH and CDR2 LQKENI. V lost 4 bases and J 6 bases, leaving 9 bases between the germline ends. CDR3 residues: CASSLSLSGELFF. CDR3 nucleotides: TGTGCCAGCTCACTCTCTCTGTCCGGGGAGCTGTTTTTT.

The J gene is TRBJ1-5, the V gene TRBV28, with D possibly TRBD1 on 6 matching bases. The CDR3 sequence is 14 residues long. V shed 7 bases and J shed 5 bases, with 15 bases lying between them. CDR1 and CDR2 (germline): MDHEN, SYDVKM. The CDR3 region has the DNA TGTGCCAGCACCAAACCGGGGGGCCATCAGCCCCAGCATTTT. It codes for CASTKPGGHQPQHF.